The 5 T cell receptor beta chains in this list originate from one sample, sequenced in a study of T cells in Graves' hyperthyroidism and ophthalmopathy. From RNA transcripts, TCR beta CDR3 regions were amplified. First-round RT-PCR targeting the TCR CDR3 was performed with the HTBI primer set. TCRdb itself ran the multiplex PCR reads through MiXCR, one entry per CDR3 protein. In the table there are some 350,000 distinct CDR3 sequences, roughly 13% of which are singletons. The sample consisted of blood. These receptors were taken from a woman between 40 and 50 years old with Graves' ophthalmopathy.

This clonotype has only a few counts. The CDR3 loop is CNILAGSNEQFF. CDR3 bases: TGCAATATACTAGCGGGATCCAATGAGCAGTTCTTC. J is TRBJ2-1 and V is TRBV20-1; 10 nucleotides agree with TRBD2. This CDR3 has 12 amino acids. Germline values: CDR1 DFQATT, CDR2 SNEGSKA (reference sequence).

This clonotype was counted ten times or more. The rearrangement uses TRBV12-3 or TRBV12-4 and TRBJ2-5, with D possibly being TRBD1 (5 bases). The CDR3 consists of 15 residues. V gave up 3 bases and J gave up 4 bases, with 15 bases separating them. The CDR3 DNA reads as TGTGCCAGCAGTTTTGACAGTCAAGGTGGAGAGACCCAGTACTTC. Amino acids: CASSFDSQGGETQYF.

The table lists this clonotype with a few counts. The chain is built from TRBV7-9 and TRBJ1-4; D remains ambiguous. Per the germline V gene, CDR1 is SEHNR and CDR2 is FQNEAQ (reference sequence). V was cut by 5 bases and J by 4 bases, with 14 bases left in between. The length of the CDR3 is 15 residues. The DNA for the CDR3 is TGTGCCAGCAGCCGTTCGTCAGCTCGTAATGAAAAACTGTTTTTT. Translated, it gives CASSRSSARNEKLFF.

This clonotype is a singleton in its sample. This may come from a read error, since a much larger clone is one base off. The chain uses TRBV5-1 and TRBJ2-3; a possible D gene is TRBD2 (6 bases). The CDR3 loop spans 15 amino acids. Germline V gene sequence: CDR1 SGHRS, CDR2 YFSETQ. Trimming took 1 base from V and 5 from J, leaving 14 bases between them. This CDR3 reads CASSLRGTVRDTQYF. For the CDR3, the DNA is TGCGCCAGCAGCTTGCGAGGGACTGTAAGAGATACGCAGTATTTT.

This clonotype was observed many times. The V gene is TRBV27, the J gene TRBJ2-5; D could derive from TRBD1 or TRBD2 (5 bases each). In germline, CDR1 is MNHEY, CDR2 SMNVEV (reference sequence). The V end was cut by 3 bases, the J end by 6 bases, with 11 bases between. The CDR3 length is 13 residues. CDR3 coding DNA: TGTGCCAGCAGTTTGTATGAGGGGCAGACCCAGTACTTC. It yields the protein CASSLYEGQTQYF.